This T cell receptor beta chain comes out of a study of early T cells in non-severe SARS-CoV-2 infection. Study-wide context: Sequencing of bulk RNA from unsorted whole blood was done, without chain pairing. General observations from the study: Matches to VDJdb favored anti-spike CD8 responses and missed private and CD4 specificities.

Points on this clonotype: Its antigen remains unidentified.

The TCR library protocol was used to attach unique molecular identifiers. These identifiers were attached to individual cDNA molecules. Each CDR3 protein is one row after TCRdb ran MiXCR on the 5' RACE reads. The sample includes 80,000 to 100,000 distinct CDR3 sequences, over 13% of them seen just once. CDR3 length: 13 residues. Trimming stripped 2 bases from V and 2 bases from J, with 9 bases between. Germline V lookup: CDR1 SQVTM, CDR2 ANQGSEA. The sample was whole blood. J is TRBJ1-1 and V is TRBV29-1, with a tentative D call TRBD1 (5 bases). The sequence was collected from an adult who was a healthcare worker with PCR-confirmed SARS-CoV-2 infection or an uninfected control (not recorded which). The chain's CDR3 is CSVEPRVNTEAFF. DNA for the CDR3: TGCAGCGTTGAACCCAGGGTTAACACTGAAGCTTTCTTT.